The T cell receptor (beta chain) under discussion was sequenced for a study of T cells in Graves' hyperthyroidism and ophthalmopathy. Germline lookup yields CDR1 SGHVS and CDR2 FQNEAQ. Trimming left V 1 base short and J 4 bases short, with 14 bases between. CDR3 size: 16 residues. Many counts were recorded for this clonotype. Amplification yielded TCR beta CDR3 regions, with RNA transcripts as the source. A set of HTBI primers served as the primers for a first-round RT-PCR of the TCR CDR3. TCRdb redid the calling of the multiplex PCR reads with MiXCR, one entry per CDR3 protein. The data hold 500,000 to 550,000 distinct CDR3 sequences, with less than 20% observed a single time.

The TCR was taken from a man aged 35-49 years with Graves' ophthalmopathy. The chain combines TRBV7-8 with TRBJ2-1; D is perhaps TRBD2 (6 bases). Sequenced sample: blood. CDR3 coding DNA: TGTGCCAGCAGCTTAGTTTCAACGGAGGGTTACAATGAGCAGTTCTTC. Its protein is CASSLVSTEGYNEQFF. The full variable domain, in which reference TRBV7-8 and TRBJ2-1 provide the parts outside the CDR3, is GAGVSQSPRYKVAKRGQDVALRCDPISGHVSLFWYQQALGQGPEFLTYFQNEAQLDKSGLPSDRFFAERPEGSVSTLKIQRTQQEDSAVYLCASSLVSTEGYNEQFFGPGTRLTVL.